Shown below are 31 T cell receptor beta chains from a single sample sequenced in a study of blood T cell repertoires in COVID-19. Using immunoSEQ multiplex PCR, the repertoire was profiled, and TCRdb retains in-frame clones only, with some absent. The sample holds approximately 410,000 clones, about nine tenths seen once. The sequencing input was peripheral blood. Receptors were obtained from a woman in her twenties or thirties with active or convalescent COVID-19.

The chain has TRBV5-6 and TRBJ2-7; 7 positions agree with TRBD2. The CDR3 contains 12 residues. After removal of 4 bases from V and 2 bases from J, the junction contained 0 bases not matched to a gene. CDR1 is SGHDT, CDR2 YYEEEE, per germline. The CDR3 DNA sequence: TGTGCCAGCAGCCGGGGGGCCTACGAGCAGTACTTC. Amino acid sequence: CASSRGAYEQYF.

The V gene is TRBV2, the J gene TRBJ1-1; no clear D gene. The ends were cut back, 7 bases at V and 0 bases at J, with 9 bases in the middle. Germline CDR1 and CDR2: SNHLY and FYNNEI. The CDR3 is 13 amino acids. The CDR3 reads CASIGVLNTEAFF. The DNA for the CDR3 is TGTGCCAGCATCGGGGTTTTGAACACTGAAGCTTTCTTT.

The chain employs TRBV5-8 and TRBJ1-5, with D uncertain. Trimming stripped 4 bases from V and 0 bases from J, with 11 bases between. The germline gives CDR1 SGHTS, CDR2 YDEGEE. This CDR3 spans 15 amino acids. This CDR3 reads CASSVRSYSNQPQHF. CDR3 DNA: TGTGCCAGCAGCGTCCGGTCCTATAGCAATCAGCCCCAGCATTTT.

This sequence joins TRBV6-5 and TRBJ1-2; D is possibly TRBD1 (5 bases). Germline lookup yields CDR1 MNHEY and CDR2 SVGAGI. Trimming took off 2 bases at V and 6 bases at J, with 10 bases between the two ends. This CDR3 has 13 amino acids. CDR3 loop: CASSYAGYNGYTF. CDR3 nucleotide sequence: TGTGCCAGCAGTTACGCAGGGTATAATGGCTACACCTTC.

This chain uses TRBV10-3 with TRBJ2-2; 9 bases are a match to TRBD1. The V segment lost 3 bases and the J segment 6 bases; nucleotides outside the gene matches: 14. The CDR3 has 18 residues. In germline, CDR1 is ENHRY, CDR2 SYGVKD. The CDR3 nucleotides read TGTGCCATCAGTGACCGGGACAGGGTTCTACTGGCCGCCGGGGAGCTGTTTTTT. Protein sequence: CAISDRDRVLLAAGELFF.

The chain carries TRBV5-6 and TRBJ2-2, with 11 nucleotides matching TRBD2. V was clipped by 1 base and J by 2 bases; unmatched bases: 1. CDR3 length equals 16 residues. Germline CDR1 SGHDT, CDR2 YYEEEE. The CDR3 sequence is CASSLTSGRNTGELFF. For the CDR3, the DNA is TGTGCCAGCAGCTTGACTAGCGGGAGAAACACCGGGGAGCTGTTTTTT.

The rearrangement links TRBV6-5 to TRBJ1-2; 8 bases agree with TRBD1. Germline loops: CDR1 MNHEY, CDR2 SVGAGI. After removal of 6 bases from V and 3 bases from J, the junction contained 6 bases not matched to a gene. The length of the CDR3 is 14 residues. CDR3 in amino acids: CASRQDRADYGYTF. As DNA, the CDR3 is TGTGCCAGCAGACAGGACAGGGCGGACTATGGCTACACCTTC.

The rearrangement uses TRBV2 and TRBJ2-2; maybe TRBD2 (6 bases). CDR1 is SNHLY and CDR2 is FYNNEI in the germline V gene. The CDR3 covers 15 residues. The ends were cut back, 5 bases at V and 4 bases at J, with 14 bases in the middle. This CDR3 reads CASSLGLVGTGELFF. The CDR3 nucleotides read TGTGCCAGCAGTCTGGGACTTGTGGGCACCGGGGAGCTGTTTTTT. The variable domain in full, completed from reference TRBV2 and TRBJ2-2, reads EPEVTQTPSHQVTQMGQEVILRCVPISNHLYFYWYRQILGQKVEFLVSFYNNEISEKSEIFDDQFSVERPDGSNFTLKIRSTKLEDSAMYFCASSLGLVGTGELFFGEGSRLTVL.

The J gene is TRBJ2-1, the V gene TRBV29-1; D unresolved. Trimming pared 1 base from V and 7 bases from J, leaving 2 bases between. Germline values: CDR1 SQVTM, CDR2 ANQGSEA. This CDR3 has 10 residues. This CDR3 reads CSVEANEQFF. CDR3 in DNA: TGCAGCGTTGAAGCGAATGAGCAGTTCTTC.

V is TRBV5-1 and J is TRBJ2-7; possible D gene TRBD1, 6 bases. The V gene's germline CDR1 is SGHRS and CDR2 YFSETQ. Trimming took off 2 bases at V and 4 bases at J, with 7 bases between the two ends. The CDR3 has 12 residues. The CDR3 DNA is TGCGCCAGCAGCTTTCAGGGGTACGAGCAGTACTTC. Translated: CASSFQGYEQYF.

This clone has a single count. This sequence joins TRBV28 and TRBJ1-4, with a possible D match to TRBD1 (6 bases). V was pared by 5 bases and J by 0 bases, with 10 bases between. This CDR3 region has 15 residues. In germline, CDR1 is MDHEN, CDR2 SYDVKM. The CDR3 coding sequence is TGTGCCAGCAGTGCTTCAGGGGCAACTAATGAAAAACTGTTTTTT. It yields the protein CASSASGATNEKLFF.

The rearrangement joins TRBV7-9 to TRBJ2-7; D is possibly TRBD1 (6 bases). Deletions cut 3 bases from V and 6 bases from J, with 12 bases between. Per germline, CDR1 SEHNR and CDR2 FQNEAQ (reference sequence). The CDR3 sequence is 13 residues long. The CDR3 protein is CASSFYQGGEQYF. The DNA for the CDR3 is TGTGCCAGCAGCTTTTACCAAGGGGGCGAGCAGTACTTC.

The rearrangement joins TRBV5-1 to TRBJ1-6; possibly TRBD1 for D (5 bases). CDR3 length: 14 amino acids. Per germline, CDR1 SGHRS and CDR2 YFSETQ. V was cut by 5 bases and J by 5 bases, with 11 bases left in between. CDR3 DNA sequence: TGCGCCAGCAGGACACAGGTGGATAATTCACCCCTCCACTTT. This sequence encodes CASRTQVDNSPLHF.

The CDR3 sequence: CASSLQNYGYTF. As DNA, the CDR3 is TGCGCCAGCAGCTTACAGAACTATGGCTACACCTTC. V is TRBV5-1 and J is TRBJ1-2; D gene ambiguous. With 2 bases removed from V and 2 bases from J, the gap between germline ends came to 4 bases. The CDR3 totals 12 residues. Germline V CDR1 and CDR2: SGHRS, YFSETQ.

V usage is TRBV24-1 and J usage is TRBJ2-2; maybe TRBD1 (5 bases). This CDR3 is built from 13 residues. Germline values: CDR1 KGHDR, CDR2 SFDVKD. V was trimmed by 3 bases and J by 6 bases, leaving 7 bases between them. CDR3 residues: CATSDIGAGELFF. Written as DNA, the CDR3 is TGTGCCACCAGTGATATAGGGGCCGGGGAGCTGTTTTTT.

The J gene is TRBJ1-1, the V gene TRBV4-1, with 7 positions matching TRBD1. V shed 4 bases, J shed 0 bases, and the junction held 8 bases outside the gene matches. The CDR3 is 16 residues long. Germline V gene lookup returns CDR1 MGHRA and CDR2 YSYEKL. The CDR3 region is CASSPLGQALNTEAFF. The CDR3, as DNA: TGCGCCAGCAGCCCACTCGGACAGGCCTTGAACACTGAAGCTTTCTTT.

The genes are TRBV27 and TRBJ2-5; 7 nucleotides align to TRBD1. CDR1 is MNHEY, CDR2 SMNVEV, per germline (reference sequence). J was trimmed by 1 base and V by 5 bases; bases with no gene match: 4. This CDR3 contains 14 residues. The chain's CDR3 is CASSRRDSQETQYF. Here the CDR3 DNA reads TGTGCCAGCAGTCGACGGGACAGCCAAGAGACCCAGTACTTC.

CDR3 region: CASSTPWGVMNTEAFF. In DNA, the CDR3 is TGTGCCAGCAGCACGCCGTGGGGGGTGATGAACACTGAAGCTTTCTTT. The chain combines TRBV4-2 with TRBJ1-1, with D possibly matching TRBD1 (5 bases). This CDR3 contains 16 residues. From germline, CDR1 is LGHNA and CDR2 YNFKEQ. Trimming cost V 5 bases and J 0 bases, with 16 bases left between them.

This chain connects TRBV3-1 (or the pseudogene TRBV3-2) to TRBJ1-6; 7 nucleotides agree with TRBD1. V lost 4 bases, J lost 8 bases, and 11 bases stayed unmatched. Germline values: CDR1 LGHDT, CDR2 YNNKEL (reference sequence). The CDR3 is made up of 16 amino acids. DNA of the CDR3: TGTGCCAGCAGCCTATGGGACAGCGGCAGCGATTCACCCCTCCACTTT. It is translated as CASSLWDSGSDSPLHF.

This chain links TRBV10-2 with TRBJ2-5, with TRBD2 identical over 14 bases. After removal of 8 bases from V and 5 bases from J, the junction contained 10 bases not matched to a gene. This CDR3 is built from 16 residues. The germline V gene encodes CDR1 WSHSY and CDR2 SAAADI. The DNA for the CDR3 is TGCGCCAGCGGCTCCGGGACTAGCGGGAGAAGGGAGACCCAGTACTTC. Its translation is CASGSGTSGRRETQYF.

The chain uses TRBV7-8 and TRBJ1-5; 7 nucleotides align to TRBD1. The junction had 10 bases not matched to a gene; V was cut back by 6 bases and J by 2 bases. This CDR3 has 16 amino acids. The germline CDR1 and CDR2 sequences are SGHVS and FQNEAQ. In DNA, the CDR3 is TGTGCCAGCAGTTCCCAGACAGGGTTCCGCAATCAGCCCCAGCATTTT. Its protein is CASSSQTGFRNQPQHF.

The CDR3: CASSLTEGSGSGNTIYF. The DNA of the CDR3 is TGTGCCAGCAGCTTAACCGAGGGTAGTGGCTCTGGAAACACCATATATTTT. The J gene is TRBJ1-3, the V gene TRBV13; D is uncertain. The CDR3 runs 17 residues. Trimming cost V 2 bases and J 0 bases, with 14 bases left between them. In germline, CDR1 is PRHDT, CDR2 FYEKMQ (reference sequence).

This chain links TRBV27 with TRBJ1-6, with 7 positions matching TRBD1. Germline V CDR1 and CDR2: MNHEY, SMNVEV (reference sequence). The CDR3 length is 15 residues. With 2 bases clipped from V and 9 bases from J, the junction kept 7 bases outside the gene matches. CDR3 DNA sequence: TGTGCCAGCAGTTTAAGGACAGGAGGAAGTTCACCCCTCCACTTT. Translating it yields CASSLRTGGSSPLHF.

V and J are TRBV19 and TRBJ1-2, with 10 positions matching TRBD1. The germline V gene encodes CDR1 LNHDA and CDR2 SQIVND (reference sequence). V lost 3 bases, J lost 0 bases, and 7 bases stayed unmatched. The CDR3 loop spans 17 amino acids. CDR3 sequence (DNA): TGTGCCAGTAGTATCTGGACAGGGGGAATCGCTAACTATGGCTACACCTTC. Translation: CASSIWTGGIANYGYTF.

This clone has just a few counts. V is TRBV6-5 and J is TRBJ1-1, with D perhaps TRBD1 (6 bases). CDR1 and CDR2 (germline): MNHEY, SVGAGI. The CDR3 extends over 13 amino acids. Trimming left V 6 bases short and J 0 bases short, with 8 bases between. CDR3 protein: CASRQGLNTEAFF. The CDR3 bases are TGTGCCAGCAGGCAGGGGTTGAACACTGAAGCTTTCTTT.

V gene TRBV9 combines with J gene TRBJ2-3; D is perhaps TRBD1 (6 bases). From germline, CDR1 is SGDLS and CDR2 YYNGEE. V lost 0 bases and J 6 bases, leaving 11 bases between the germline ends. The CDR3 covers 14 residues. The CDR3 DNA is TGTGCCAGCAGCGTAGGGGACATATGGGATACGCAGTATTTT. Protein: CASSVGDIWDTQYF. The complete variable domain, with remaining parts taken from reference TRBV9 and TRBJ2-3, reads DSGVTQTPKHLITATGQRVTLRCSPRSGDLSVYWYQQSLDQGLQFLIQYYNGEERAKGNILERFSAQQFPDLHSELNLSSLELGDSALYFCASSVGDIWDTQYFGPGTRLTVL.

J is TRBJ2-1 and V is TRBV9, with 13 bases aligning to TRBD2. The CDR3 sequence is 18 residues long. Trimming cost V 3 bases and J 2 bases; bases outside gene matches: 8. In germline, CDR1 is SGDLS, CDR2 YYNGEE. CDR3: CASSDLTSGGSTYNEQFF. CDR3 nucleotides: TGTGCCAGCAGCGACCTGACTAGCGGGGGGTCTACCTACAATGAGCAGTTCTTC.

The V and J genes are TRBV4-1 and TRBJ1-6, with D hard to call. CDR1 is MGHRA, CDR2 YSYEKL, per germline. The CDR3 has 16 amino acids. Trimming took 1 base from V and 0 from J, leaving 7 bases between them. The CDR3 loop reads CASSQGPSSYNSPLHF. CDR3 nucleotides: TGCGCCAGCAGCCAAGGCCCGAGCTCCTATAATTCACCCCTCCACTTT.

The chain has TRBV3-1 (or the pseudogene TRBV3-2) and TRBJ2-7; D gene unclear. This CDR3 contains 13 residues. Germline CDR1 LGHDT, CDR2 YNNKEL (reference sequence). The V gene lost 2 bases and the J gene lost 0 bases, with 5 bases spanning the gap. The CDR3 loop reads CASSQPSSYEQYF. The CDR3 DNA reads as TGTGCCAGCAGCCAACCTAGCTCCTACGAGCAGTACTTC.

The chain uses TRBV3-1 (or the pseudogene TRBV3-2) and TRBJ1-1, with D possibly being TRBD1 (6 bases). The CDR3 has 14 amino acids. The V end lost 2 bases, the J end lost 4 bases, and 11 bases lay between the germline ends. Germline V gene data show CDR1 as LGHDT and CDR2 as YNNKEL (reference sequence). The CDR3 is CASSQPTGSTEAFF. In DNA form, the CDR3 reads TGTGCCAGCAGCCAACCTACAGGGAGCACTGAAGCTTTCTTT.

In this sample, this clone turned up once. The gene calls are TRBV2 and TRBJ2-5; the match to TRBD1 covers 10 bases. This CDR3 comprises 15 residues. Germline V CDR1 and CDR2: SNHLY, FYNNEI. V gave up 4 bases and J gave up 5 bases; unmatched junction bases: 7. CDR3 DNA sequence: TGTGCCAGCAGTGTCGGGACAGGGGCATCGGAGACCCAGTACTTC. The encoded protein is CASSVGTGASETQYF.